The rows below give T cell receptor beta chains drawn from one sample of a study of regulatory T cells in long-lasting Graves disease. One entry per CDR3 protein, called by TCRdb with MiXCR from the multiplex PCR reads. The data show about 500,000 distinct CDR3 sequences, with around 15% seen just once and about 12% held by the top ten. These data also formed part of another study, on T cells in Graves' hyperthyroidism and ophthalmopathy.

The source material was peripheral blood mononuclear cells (PBMCs), sampled at new diagnosis, from a patient treated with antithyroid drugs. The receptor set was obtained from a middle-aged man with Graves disease. The CDR3 runs from the conserved cysteine through the conserved F or W. Each record gives: J gene, clone size, V gene, D gene, CDR3 protein, CDR3 DNA. D genes are given only for firm matches. Size tells how often a clone was seen (once, few, many) or the class of an expanded clone, and some rows leave it out.

>TRBJ2-7|NA|TRBV14|NA
CASSQSGGPIYEQYF
TGTGCCAGCAGCCAAAGTGGGGGACCGATCTACGAGCAGTACTTC
>TRBJ2-7|many|TRBV7-9|TRBD1
CASSSIGTGLYEQYF
TGTGCCAGCAGCTCCATAGGGACAGGGCTCTACGAGCAGTACTTC
>TRBJ1-6|many|TRBV3-1|TRBD1
CASSRGQGARSSPLHF
TGTGCCAGCAGCCGGGGACAGGGGGCGCGTAGTTCACCCCTCCACTTT
>TRBJ2-1|NA|TRBV19|TRBD2
CASGRLAGGPGEQFF
TGTGCCAGTGGTAGACTAGCGGGAGGGCCGGGTGAGCAGTTCTTC
>TRBJ2-1|many|TRBV30|NA
CATTGVSYNEQFF
TGTGCCACAACGGGAGTCTCCTACAATGAGCAGTTCTTC
>TRBJ2-7|NA|TRBV6-1|NA
CASSKTSQAYEQYF
TGTGCCAGCAGTAAGACTAGTCAAGCTTACGAGCAGTACTTC
>TRBJ2-1|once|TRBV11-1|TRBD2
CASSFVLAGVWNEQFF
TGTGCCAGCAGCTTTGTCCTAGCGGGAGTTTGGAATGAGCAGTTCTTC
>TRBJ1-1|many|TRBV30|NA
CAWNPGTSEAFF
TGTGCCTGGAACCCAGGGACAAGCGAAGCTTTCTTT
>TRBJ1-2|few|TRBV15|NA
CATSRDGSFPNYGYTF
TGTGCCACCAGCAGAGATGGCAGCTTCCCTAACTATGGCTACACCTTC
>TRBJ1-5|few|TRBV19|NA
CASSIDRAYSNQPQHF
TGTGCCAGTAGTATAGACAGGGCATATAGCAATCAGCCCCAGCATTTT
>TRBJ2-2|many|TRBV6-1|NA
CASSNPPTAALHTGELFF
TGTGCCAGCAGCAATCCCCCGACAGCTGCATTACACACCGGGGAGCTGTTTTTT
>TRBJ1-3|few|TRBV3-1|NA
CASSQDGAGGNTIYF
TGTGCCAGCAGCCAAGATGGAGCAGGTGGAAACACCATATATTTT
>TRBJ2-7|many|TRBV3-1|TRBD1
CASSQTFGQGYEQYF
TGTGCCAGCAGCCAAACCTTCGGACAGGGGTACGAGCAGTACTTC
>TRBJ2-1|many|TRBV15|NA
CATSRLVFDEQFF
TGTGCCACCAGCAGACTAGTTTTCGATGAGCAGTTCTTC
>TRBJ2-1|NA|TRBV2|TRBD2
CAGRGTSPNMDEQFF
TGTGCCGGCAGAGGGACTAGCCCGAATATGGATGAGCAGTTCTTC
>TRBJ2-3|NA|TRBV24-1|TRBD2
CATGTTTHGQYF
TGTGCCACCGGGACTACCACCCATGGGCAGTATTTT
>TRBJ1-1|many|TRBV20-1|NA
CSAGDPMNTEAFF
TGCAGCGCCGGTGATCCCATGAACACTGAAGCTTTCTTT
>TRBJ2-1|many|TRBV12-3/TRBV12-4|NA
CASTYSRNEQFF
TGTGCCAGCACCTATAGCAGGAATGAGCAGTTCTTC
>TRBJ2-7|few|TRBV3-1|TRBD1
CASSQSTGGTYEQYF
TGTGCCAGCAGCCAATCTACAGGGGGTACGTACGAGCAGTACTTC
>TRBJ1-2|NA|TRBV30|TRBD1
CAWSWTGMGGYTF
TGTGCCTGGAGCTGGACAGGGATGGGTGGCTACACCTTC
>TRBJ2-2|many|TRBV24-1|NA
CATSDPTRRNTGELFF
TGTGCCACCAGTGACCCGACACGACGGAACACCGGGGAGCTGTTTTTT
>TRBJ2-7|many|TRBV2|NA
CASSAGTGVIEQYF
TGTGCCAGCAGTGCCGGGACTGGTGTAATCGAGCAGTACTTC
>TRBJ2-7|many|TRBV6-6|TRBD2
CASSYSSSGMRNEQYF
TGTGCCAGCAGTTACTCGTCTAGCGGGATGCGTAACGAGCAGTACTTC
>TRBJ2-3|many|TRBV27|TRBD2
CASSTLAGDTQYF
TGTGCCAGCAGTACCCTAGCGGGAGATACGCAGTATTTT
>TRBJ2-7|NA|TRBV30|TRBD2
CAWSVLAGGWEQYF
TGTGCCTGGAGTGTACTAGCGGGAGGTTGGGAGCAGTACTTC
>TRBJ1-1|few|TRBV4-1|NA
CASSGRTVMNTEAFF
TGCGCCAGCAGCGGGAGGACGGTAATGAACACTGAAGCTTTCTTT
>TRBJ2-3|NA|TRBV4-2|TRBD2
CASSPQGTSGFYSDTQYF
TGTGCCAGCAGCCCTCAAGGGACTAGCGGGTTTTATTCAGATACGCAGTATTTT
>TRBJ1-5|NA|TRBV6-1|NA
CASHRGGAYQPQHF
TGTGCCAGCCACCGAGGGGGGGCCTATCAGCCCCAGCATTTT
>TRBJ2-1|NA|TRBV24-1|NA
CATSDFGGALGEQFF
TGTGCCACCAGTGATTTCGGGGGAGCGCTGGGTGAGCAGTTCTTC
>TRBJ2-7|NA|TRBV10-3|TRBD2
CAISERLAGSSYEQYF
TGTGCCATCAGTGAACGGCTAGCGGGAAGCTCCTACGAGCAGTACTTC
>TRBJ2-1|many|TRBV11-3|NA
CASSLEGGGNNEQFF
TGTGCCAGCAGCTTAGAGGGAGGGGGGAATAATGAGCAGTTCTTC
>TRBJ1-1|NA|TRBV20-1|NA
CSLTGLTNTEAFF
TGCAGCCTAACGGGACTTACGAACACTGAAGCTTTCTTT
>TRBJ2-7|few|TRBV27|TRBD2
CASSFLLAGGPGEQYF
TGTGCCAGCAGTTTCCTTCTAGCGGGAGGGCCCGGCGAGCAGTACTTC
>TRBJ1-3|few|TRBV6-1|NA
CASRSPAGIPSGNTIYF
TGTGCCAGCAGATCGCCTGCCGGGATCCCCTCTGGAAACACCATATATTTT
>TRBJ2-7|many|TRBV27|TRBD1
CASSLGQGTYYEQYF
TGTGCCAGCAGTCTCGGACAGGGAACCTACTACGAGCAGTACTTC
>TRBJ2-3|NA|TRBV10-1|TRBD1
CASSRGDSITDTQYF
TGCGCCAGCTCCCGTGGGGACAGCATCACAGATACGCAGTATTTT
>TRBJ2-1|many|TRBV11-3|NA
CASSFFVRGADEQFF
TGTGCCAGCAGCTTTTTTGTTCGGGGCGCCGATGAGCAGTTCTTC
>TRBJ1-5|few|TRBV27|NA
CASSLTFPGQPQHF
TGTGCCAGCAGTTTAACCTTTCCGGGTCAGCCCCAGCATTTT
>TRBJ2-7|few|TRBV24-1|TRBD2
CATSDATSGRTHEQYF
TGTGCCACCAGTGATGCCACTAGCGGGAGAACCCACGAGCAGTACTTC
>TRBJ2-1|many|TRBV6-1|NA
CASSETGNNEQFF
TGTGCCAGCAGTGAAACCGGGAACAATGAGCAGTTCTTC
>TRBJ2-3|many|TRBV9|TRBD2
CASSAAGGGTDTQYF
TGTGCCAGCAGCGCAGCGGGAGGAGGCACAGATACGCAGTATTTT
>TRBJ2-7|NA|TRBV7-9|NA
CASSTDSPSYEQYF
TGTGCCAGCAGCACAGACAGTCCCTCCTACGAGCAGTACTTC
>TRBJ1-3|NA|TRBV14|TRBD1
CASSQAQGDGNTIYF
TGTGCCAGCAGCCAAGCCCAGGGGGACGGAAACACCATATATTTT
>TRBJ1-5|NA|TRBV12-5|TRBD1
CASAILTGGDFNQPQHF
TGTGCTAGCGCAATCTTAACAGGGGGAGATTTCAATCAGCCCCAGCATTTT
>TRBJ2-3|many|TRBV28|NA
CASSLSDSPGTDTQYF
TGTGCCAGCAGTCTCTCTGACTCACCCGGCACAGATACGCAGTATTTT
>TRBJ2-1|many|TRBV3-1|TRBD2
CASSLTSGMAFNEQFF
TGTGCCAGCAGCCTCACGAGCGGGATGGCCTTCAATGAGCAGTTCTTC
>TRBJ2-3|many|TRBV7-9|TRBD2
CASRLPTRGLAGRHQTDTQYF
TGTGCCAGCAGGTTACCCACTAGGGGACTAGCGGGAAGACACCAGACAGATACGCAGTATTTT
>TRBJ2-1|many|TRBV11-2|NA
CASTKNRGFDEQFF
TGTGCCAGCACCAAGAATAGAGGGTTCGATGAGCAGTTCTTC
>TRBJ2-3|NA|TRBV5-6|TRBD2
CASSLGGTNTDTQYF
TGTGCCAGCAGCCTGGGGGGGACCAACACAGATACGCAGTATTTT
>TRBJ2-3|few|TRBV28|NA
CASSLSAVTDTQYF
TGTGCCAGCAGTTTATCAGCGGTAACAGATACGCAGTATTTT